This T cell receptor (beta chain) stems from a study of blood T cell repertoires in COVID-19. The wider study: The United States, Italy and Spain supplied acute and convalescent COVID-19 samples.

This clone was seen just once. The trim removed 3 bases at V and 5 bases at J, leaving 4 bases unmatched. This CDR3 is built from 16 residues. Per the germline V gene, CDR1 is WSHSY and CDR2 is SAAADI. Sequencing was performed with immunoSEQ multiplex PCR; in TCRdb, only in-frame clones are kept and a portion is missing. The sample has over 45,000 clones, around 92% seen once. The sample taken for sequencing was peripheral blood. The chain employs TRBV10-2 and TRBJ2-2, with TRBD2 matching 12 bases. The receptor comes from a human donor in a cohort sampled during active COVID-19. The CDR3, as DNA: TGCGCCAGCAGTGACCCTAGCGGGAGGGGGACCGGGGAGCTGTTTTTT. This encodes CASSDPSGRGTGELFF.